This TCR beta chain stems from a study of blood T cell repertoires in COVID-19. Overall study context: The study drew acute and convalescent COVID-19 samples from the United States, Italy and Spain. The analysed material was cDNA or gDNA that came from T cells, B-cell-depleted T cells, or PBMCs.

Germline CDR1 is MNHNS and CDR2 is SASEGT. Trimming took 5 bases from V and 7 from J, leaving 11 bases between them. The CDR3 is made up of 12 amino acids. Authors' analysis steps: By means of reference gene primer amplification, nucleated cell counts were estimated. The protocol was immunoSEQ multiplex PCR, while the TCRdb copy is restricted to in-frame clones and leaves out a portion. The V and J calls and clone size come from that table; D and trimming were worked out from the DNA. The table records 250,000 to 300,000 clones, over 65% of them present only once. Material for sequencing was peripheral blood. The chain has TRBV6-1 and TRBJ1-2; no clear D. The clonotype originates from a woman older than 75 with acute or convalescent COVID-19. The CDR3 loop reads CASSYAAVGYTF. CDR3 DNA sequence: TGTGCCAGCAGTTATGCCGCGGTTGGCTACACCTTC.